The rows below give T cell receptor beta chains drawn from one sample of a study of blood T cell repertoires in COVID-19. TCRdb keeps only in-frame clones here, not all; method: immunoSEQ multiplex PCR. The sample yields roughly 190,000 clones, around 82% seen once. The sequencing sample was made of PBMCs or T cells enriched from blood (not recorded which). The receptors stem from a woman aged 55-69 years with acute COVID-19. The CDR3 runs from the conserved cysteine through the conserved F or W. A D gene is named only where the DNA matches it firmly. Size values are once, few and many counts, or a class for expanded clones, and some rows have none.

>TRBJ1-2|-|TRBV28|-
TGTGCCAGCGGGTCTAGGAGTTCGCTACACTATGGCTACACCTTC
CASGSRSSLHYGYTF
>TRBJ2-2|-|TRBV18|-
TGTGCCAGCTCACCAGCGGTTGGCACCGGGGAGCTGTTTTTT
CASSPAVGTGELFF
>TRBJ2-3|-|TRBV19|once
TGTGCCAGTAGCCAGCGGTTCACAGATACGCAGTATTTT
CASSQRFTDTQYF
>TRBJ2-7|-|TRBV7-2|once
TGTGCCAGCAGCCTCCCGGGGAGCTCCTACGAGCAGTACTTC
CASSLPGSSYEQYF
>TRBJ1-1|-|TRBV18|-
TGTGCCAGCTCACCCCTGCCTGGGGGGGGGACTGAAGCTTTCTTT
CASSPLPGGGTEAFF
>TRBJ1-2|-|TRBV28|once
TGTGCCAGCACCGTAGGAAAGGGAGCCTATGGCTACACCTTC
CASTVGKGAYGYTF
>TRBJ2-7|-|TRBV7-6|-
TGTGCCAGCAGCTTCGGGGGTCGGGGAACCGAGCAGTACTTC
CASSFGGRGTEQYF
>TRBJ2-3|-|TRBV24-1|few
TGTGCCACCAGTGATGCCACACAAGATACGCAGTATTTT
CATSDATQDTQYF
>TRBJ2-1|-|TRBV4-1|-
TGCGCCAGCAGCCAAGATAACCCACTGGCGGCGGGACCGGCGGACAATGAGCAGTTCTTC
CASSQDNPLAAGPADNEQFF
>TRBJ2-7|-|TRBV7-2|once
TGTGCCAGCAGCTTAGTACCGGGATCCGACGAGCAGTACTTC
CASSLVPGSDEQYF
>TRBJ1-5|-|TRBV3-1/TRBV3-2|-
TGTGCCAGCTCCGCAGATAGCAATCAGCCCCAGCATTTT
CASSADSNQPQHF
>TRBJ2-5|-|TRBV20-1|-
TGCAGTGCTAGTCGGGACTCCAGGCGGGGGACCCAGTACTTC
CSASRDSRRGTQYF
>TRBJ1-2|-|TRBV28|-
TGTGCCAGCAGTTTCACAGGGAGAGGCTACACCTTC
CASSFTGRGYTF
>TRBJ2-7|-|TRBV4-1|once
TGCGCCAGCAGCCAATTAGCGGTAAGCTCCTACGAGCAGTACTTC
CASSQLAVSSYEQYF
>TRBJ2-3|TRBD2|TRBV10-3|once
TGTGCCATCAGCGCGGGACTAGCGGCTAGCACAGATACGCAGTATTTT
CAISAGLAASTDTQYF
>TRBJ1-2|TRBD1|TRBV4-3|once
TGCGCCAGCAGCCAAGGGATCGGACAGGGCGACTATGGCTACACCTTC
CASSQGIGQGDYGYTF
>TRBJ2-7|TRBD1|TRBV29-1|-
TGCAGCGTCCACAGGGGAGTAGGCAACGAGCAGTACTTC
CSVHRGVGNEQYF